Presented here are 12 T cell receptor beta chains from one specimen sequenced in a study of cytomegalovirus exposure and HLA in healthy donors. The PCR employed 60 Vbeta primers together with 13 Jbeta primers. Some clones are missing from TCRdb's copy, which holds only in-frame ones; the method was immunoSEQ multiplex PCR. The table records about 80,000 clones, less than 80% of them present only once. The sample was PBMCs. These receptors were collected from a man aged 30-40 years in good health and CMV-seronegative.

The DNA for the CDR3 is TGTGCCAGCAGCGTAGGAGTCCCAATTTCACCCCTCCACTTT. Its protein product is CASSVGVPISPLHF. This sequence joins TRBV9 and TRBJ1-6; D gene unclear. V was cut by 0 bases and J by 9 bases, with 10 bases left in between. The CDR3 extends over 14 amino acids. CDR1 and CDR2 (germline): SGDLS, YYNGEE.

The V and J genes are TRBV27 and TRBJ2-3; weak D call: TRBD2 (6 bases). Germline V gene sequence: CDR1 MNHEY, CDR2 SMNVEV (reference sequence). This CDR3 region has 16 residues. Trimming left V 2 bases short and J 2 bases short, with 14 bases between. The CDR3 here is CASSLTGRGSTDTQYF. The CDR3 nucleotides read TGTGCCAGCAGTTTAACTGGCCGGGGGTCCACAGATACGCAGTATTTT.

This chain connects TRBV27 to TRBJ1-1; TRBD1 matches 8 bases. CDR3 length equals 17 residues. V lost 4 bases to trimming and J lost 0 bases; unmatched junction nucleotides: 10. Germline assignment: CDR1 MNHEY and CDR2 SMNVEV (reference sequence). Here the CDR3 reads CASSSRDRGYLNTEAFF. In DNA form, the CDR3 reads TGTGCCAGCAGTTCCCGAGACAGGGGCTATTTGAACACTGAAGCTTTCTTT.

This sequence joins TRBV10-3 and TRBJ2-2; 8 nucleotides line up with TRBD2. Germline V gene lookup returns CDR1 ENHRY and CDR2 SYGVKD. The CDR3 totals 15 residues. V shed 4 bases, J shed 5 bases, and the junction held 6 bases outside the gene matches. The CDR3 sequence: CAISGIGGDTGELFF. The CDR3 coding sequence is TGTGCCATCAGTGGAATCGGGGGGGATACCGGGGAGCTGTTTTTT.

The chain recombines TRBV7-2 with TRBJ2-1, with 8 bases aligning to TRBD1. Germline V gene sequence: CDR1 SGHTA, CDR2 FQGNSA. V shed 0 bases, J shed 3 bases, and the junction held 4 bases outside the gene matches. The CDR3 consists of 16 residues. In DNA form, the CDR3 reads TGTGCCAGCAGCTTAGCGCCTGGACAGGGCTACAATGAGCAGTTCTTC. Translated, it gives CASSLAPGQGYNEQFF.

The V gene is TRBV6-6, the J gene TRBJ2-3; 11 bases agree with TRBD1. The CDR3 is 15 amino acids. V lost 6 bases to trimming and J lost 4 bases; unmatched junction nucleotides: 6. The germline V gene has CDR1 MNHNY and CDR2 SVGAGI (reference sequence). CDR3 loop: CASRGRDRGADTQYF. CDR3 DNA sequence: TGTGCCAGCAGGGGCCGGGACAGGGGGGCAGATACGCAGTATTTT.

The CDR3, as DNA: TGTGCCAGCAGCGGGACTAGCGGGAGCACCGGGGAGCTGTTTTTT. It specifies CASSGTSGSTGELFF. The chain has TRBV6-4 and TRBJ2-2; 14 bases align to TRBD2. The germline gives CDR1 MRHNA, CDR2 SNTAGT. V trimming: 6 bases; J trimming: 4 bases; junction bases outside the gene matches: 1. This CDR3 comprises 15 residues.

The chain links TRBV5-1 to TRBJ1-1; unclear D gene. The CDR3 has 13 residues. Per germline, CDR1 SGHRS and CDR2 YFSETQ. V was trimmed by 0 bases and J by 12 bases, leaving 15 bases between them. CDR3 in amino acids: CASSLGSGFETFF. The CDR3 DNA sequence: TGCGCCAGCAGCTTGGGATCCGGGTTTGAGACTTTCTTT.

This rearrangement joins TRBV4-1 to TRBJ2-3; possible D gene TRBD1, 5 bases. V gave up 1 base and J gave up 9 bases, with 11 bases separating them. Looked up from germline, CDR1 is MGHRA and CDR2 is YSYEKL. The CDR3 extends over 13 amino acids. CDR3 nucleotide sequence: TGCGCCAGCAGCCAAGTCGCAGGGTACACGCAGTATTTT. Translation gives CASSQVAGYTQYF.

V and J are TRBV4-3 and TRBJ2-5; 8 nucleotides agree with TRBD1. The CDR3 length is 17 residues. After removal of 0 bases from V and 4 bases from J, the junction contained 10 bases not matched to a gene. The germline V gene encodes CDR1 LGHNA and CDR2 YSLEER. The DNA for the CDR3 is TGCGCCAGCAGCCAAGATCGAGTGACAGGGGCGGTAGAGACCCAGTACTTC. This codes for CASSQDRVTGAVETQYF.

The J gene is TRBJ2-2, the V gene TRBV5-4; possible D gene TRBD2, 8 bases. The CDR3 is made up of 15 amino acids. V was shortened by 5 bases and J by 6 bases, with 17 bases between the two germline ends. Germline V gene sequence: CDR1 SGHNT, CDR2 YYREEE (reference sequence). CDR3 sequence: CASSLSGGTAGELFF. DNA of the CDR3: TGTGCCAGCAGTCTTTCGGGAGGGACAGCCGGGGAGCTGTTTTTT.

The chain links TRBV7-2 to TRBJ1-4; TRBD1 agrees at 8 bases. CDR1 and CDR2 (germline): SGHTA, FQGNSA. V was clipped by 3 bases and J by 7 bases; unmatched bases: 7. CDR3 length: 15 amino acids. The CDR3, as DNA: TGTGCCAGCAGCTTCGACAGGGGAGTTTCTGAAAAACTGTTTTTT. Its protein is CASSFDRGVSEKLFF.